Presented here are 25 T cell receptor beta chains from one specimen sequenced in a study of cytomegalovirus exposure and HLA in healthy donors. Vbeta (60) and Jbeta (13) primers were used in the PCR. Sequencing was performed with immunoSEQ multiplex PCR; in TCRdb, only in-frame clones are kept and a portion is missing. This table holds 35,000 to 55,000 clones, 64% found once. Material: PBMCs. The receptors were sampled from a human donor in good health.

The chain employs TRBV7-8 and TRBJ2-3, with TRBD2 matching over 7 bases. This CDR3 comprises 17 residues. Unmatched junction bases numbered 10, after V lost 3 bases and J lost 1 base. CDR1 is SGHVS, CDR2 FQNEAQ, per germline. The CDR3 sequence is CASSLVGGVRRTDTQYF. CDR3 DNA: TGTGCCAGCAGCTTGGTGGGGGGGGTTCGGCGCACAGATACGCAGTATTTT.

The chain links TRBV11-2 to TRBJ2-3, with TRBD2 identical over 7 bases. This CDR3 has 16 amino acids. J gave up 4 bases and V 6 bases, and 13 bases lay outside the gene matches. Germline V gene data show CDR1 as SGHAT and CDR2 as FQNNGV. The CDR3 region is CASRGTLRGRADTQYF. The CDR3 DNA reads TGTGCCAGCAGGGGAACGTTGCGGGGGAGGGCAGATACGCAGTATTTT. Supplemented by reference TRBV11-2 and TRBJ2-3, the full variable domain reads EAGVAQSPRYKIIEKRQSVAFWCNPISGHATLYWYQQILGQGPKLLIQFQNNGVVDDSQLPKDRFSAERLKGVDSTLKIQPAKLEDSAVYLCASRGTLRGRADTQYFGPGTRLTVL.

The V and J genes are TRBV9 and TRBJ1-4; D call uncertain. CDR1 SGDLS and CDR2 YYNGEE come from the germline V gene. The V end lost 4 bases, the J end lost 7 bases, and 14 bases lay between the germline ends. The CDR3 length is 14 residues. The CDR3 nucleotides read TGTGCCAGCAGCCCGACATCGCTCCGTGAAAAACTGTTTTTT. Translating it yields CASSPTSLREKLFF.

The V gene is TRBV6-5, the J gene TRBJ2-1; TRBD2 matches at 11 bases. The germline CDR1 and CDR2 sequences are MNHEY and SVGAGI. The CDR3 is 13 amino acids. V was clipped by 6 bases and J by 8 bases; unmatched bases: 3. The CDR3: CASRDSGGDEQFF. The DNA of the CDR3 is TGTGCCAGCAGGGATAGCGGGGGGGATGAGCAGTTCTTC.

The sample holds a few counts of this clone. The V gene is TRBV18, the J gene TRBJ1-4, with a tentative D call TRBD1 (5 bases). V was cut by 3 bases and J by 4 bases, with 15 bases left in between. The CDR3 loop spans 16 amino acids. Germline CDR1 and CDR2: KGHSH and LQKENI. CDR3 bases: TGTGCCAGCTCACCGCCAGCGGGGACTATTAATGAAAAACTGTTTTTT. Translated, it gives CASSPPAGTINEKLFF.

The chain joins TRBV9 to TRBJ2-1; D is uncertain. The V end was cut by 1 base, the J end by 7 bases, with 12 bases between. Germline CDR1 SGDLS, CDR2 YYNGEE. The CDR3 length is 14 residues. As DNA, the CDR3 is TGTGCCAGCAGCGTATTCGGAGAGATGAATGAGCAGTTCTTC. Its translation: CASSVFGEMNEQFF.

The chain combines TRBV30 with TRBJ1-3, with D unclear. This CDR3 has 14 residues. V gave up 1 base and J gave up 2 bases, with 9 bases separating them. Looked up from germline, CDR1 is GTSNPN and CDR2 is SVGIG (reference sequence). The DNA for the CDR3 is TGTGCCTGGAGTGGGGCGTACCCTGGAAACACCATATATTTT. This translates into CAWSGAYPGNTIYF.

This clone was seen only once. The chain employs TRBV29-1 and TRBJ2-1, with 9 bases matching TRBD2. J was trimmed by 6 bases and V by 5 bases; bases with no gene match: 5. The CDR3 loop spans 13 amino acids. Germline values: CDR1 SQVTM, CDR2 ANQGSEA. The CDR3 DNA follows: TGCAGCGTTAGGTCTAGCGGGGTCAATGAGCAGTTCTTC. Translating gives CSVRSSGVNEQFF.

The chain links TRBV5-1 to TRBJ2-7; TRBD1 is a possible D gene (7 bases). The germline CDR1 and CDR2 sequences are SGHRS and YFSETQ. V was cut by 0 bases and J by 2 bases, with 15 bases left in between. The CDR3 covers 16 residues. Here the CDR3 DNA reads TGCGCCAGCAGCTTGGTGGCGGGCAGGGGGGCCTACGAGCAGTACTTC. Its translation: CASSLVAGRGAYEQYF.

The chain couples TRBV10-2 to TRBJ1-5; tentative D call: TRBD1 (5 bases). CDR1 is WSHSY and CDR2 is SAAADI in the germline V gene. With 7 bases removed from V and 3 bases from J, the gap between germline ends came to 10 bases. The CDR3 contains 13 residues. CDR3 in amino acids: CASTGGINQPQHF. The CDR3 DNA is TGCGCCAGCACTGGGGGGATCAATCAGCCCCAGCATTTT.

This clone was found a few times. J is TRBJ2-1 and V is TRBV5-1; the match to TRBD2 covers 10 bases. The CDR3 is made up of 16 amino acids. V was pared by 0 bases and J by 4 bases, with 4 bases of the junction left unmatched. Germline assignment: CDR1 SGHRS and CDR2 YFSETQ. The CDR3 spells CASSLGSSGGYNEQFF. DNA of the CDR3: TGCGCCAGCAGCTTGGGATCTAGCGGGGGTTACAATGAGCAGTTCTTC. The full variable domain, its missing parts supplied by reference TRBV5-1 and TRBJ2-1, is KAGVTQTPRYLIKTRGQQVTLSCSPISGHRSVSWYQQTPGQGLQFLFEYFSETQRNKGNFPGRFSGRQFSNSRSEMNVSTLELGDSALYLCASSLGSSGGYNEQFFGPGTRLTVL.

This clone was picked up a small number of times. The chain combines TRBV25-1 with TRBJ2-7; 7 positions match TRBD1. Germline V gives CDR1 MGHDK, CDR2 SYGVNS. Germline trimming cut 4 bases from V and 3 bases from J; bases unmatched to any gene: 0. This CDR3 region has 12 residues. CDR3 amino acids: CASSGDSYEQYF. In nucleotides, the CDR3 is TGTGCCAGCAGTGGGGACAGCTACGAGCAGTACTTC.

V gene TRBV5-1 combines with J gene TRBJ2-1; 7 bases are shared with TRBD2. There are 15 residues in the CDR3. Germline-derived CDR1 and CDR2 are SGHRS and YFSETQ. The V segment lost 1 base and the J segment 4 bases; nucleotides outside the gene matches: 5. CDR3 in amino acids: CASSLQLASYNEQFF. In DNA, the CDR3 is TGCGCCAGCAGCTTGCAACTAGCGAGTTACAATGAGCAGTTCTTC.

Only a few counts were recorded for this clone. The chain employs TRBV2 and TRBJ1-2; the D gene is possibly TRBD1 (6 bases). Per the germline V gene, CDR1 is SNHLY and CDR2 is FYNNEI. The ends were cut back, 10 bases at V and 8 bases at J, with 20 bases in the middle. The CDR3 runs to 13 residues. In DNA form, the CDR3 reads TGTGCCAACGTAGGGGCAGGGGTTACGGGCTACACCTTC. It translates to CANVGAGVTGYTF.

The CDR3 DNA reads TGCGCCAGCTCATACTTTGGTTGGGACGGAGGGGGGGGGCAGTTCTTC. This codes for CASSYFGWDGGGGQFF. The V gene is TRBV10-2, the J gene TRBJ2-1; the D gene is possibly TRBD2 (7 bases). Deletions cut 8 bases from V and 12 bases from J, with 29 bases between. The CDR3 totals 16 residues. Per the germline V gene, CDR1 is WSHSY and CDR2 is SAAADI.

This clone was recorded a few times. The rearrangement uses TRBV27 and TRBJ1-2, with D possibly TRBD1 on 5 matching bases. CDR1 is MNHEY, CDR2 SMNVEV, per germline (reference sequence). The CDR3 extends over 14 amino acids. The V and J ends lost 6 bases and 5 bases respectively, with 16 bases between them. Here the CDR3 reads CASRPGGVGYGYTF. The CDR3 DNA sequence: TGTGCCAGCAGGCCGGGAGGGGTAGGGTATGGCTACACCTTC.

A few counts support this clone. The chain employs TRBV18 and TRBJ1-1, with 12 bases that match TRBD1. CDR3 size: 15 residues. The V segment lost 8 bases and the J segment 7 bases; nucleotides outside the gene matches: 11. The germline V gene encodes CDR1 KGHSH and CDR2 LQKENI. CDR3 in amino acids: CASPPGTGGLGEAFF. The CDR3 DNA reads TGTGCCAGCCCCCCTGGGACAGGGGGCCTTGGTGAAGCTTTCTTT.

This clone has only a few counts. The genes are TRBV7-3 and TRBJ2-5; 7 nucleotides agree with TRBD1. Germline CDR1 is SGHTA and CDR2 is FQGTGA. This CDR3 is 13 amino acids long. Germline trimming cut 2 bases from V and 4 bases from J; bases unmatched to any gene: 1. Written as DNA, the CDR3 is TGTGCCAGCAGCTTATACAGGGGAGAGACCCAGTACTTC. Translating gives CASSLYRGETQYF. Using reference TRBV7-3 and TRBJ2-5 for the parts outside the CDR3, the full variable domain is GAGVSQTPSNKVTEKGKYVELRCDPISGHTALYWYRQSLGQGPEFLIYFQGTGAADDSGLPNDRFFAVRPEGSVSTLKIQRTERGDSAVYLCASSLYRGETQYFGPGTRLLVL.

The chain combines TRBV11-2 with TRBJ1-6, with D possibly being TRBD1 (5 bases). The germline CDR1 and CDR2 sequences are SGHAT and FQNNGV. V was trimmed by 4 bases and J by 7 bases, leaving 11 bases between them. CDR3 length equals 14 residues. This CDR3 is CASSSLRGNSPLHF. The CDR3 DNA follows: TGTGCCAGCAGCTCGCTTCGGGGGAATTCACCCCTCCACTTT.

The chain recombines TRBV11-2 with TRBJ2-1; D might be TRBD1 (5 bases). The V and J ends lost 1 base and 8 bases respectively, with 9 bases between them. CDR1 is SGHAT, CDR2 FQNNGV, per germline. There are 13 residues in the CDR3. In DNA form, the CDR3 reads TGTGCCAGCAGCTTAGGGGGCAGCCATGAGCAGTTCTTC. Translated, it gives CASSLGGSHEQFF.

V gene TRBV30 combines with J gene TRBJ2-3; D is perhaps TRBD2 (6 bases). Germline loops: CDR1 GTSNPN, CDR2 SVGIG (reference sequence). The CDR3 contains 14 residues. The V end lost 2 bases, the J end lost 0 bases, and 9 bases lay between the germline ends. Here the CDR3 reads CAWSRGSSTDTQYF. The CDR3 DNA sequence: TGTGCCTGGAGTCGGGGGTCAAGCACAGATACGCAGTATTTT.

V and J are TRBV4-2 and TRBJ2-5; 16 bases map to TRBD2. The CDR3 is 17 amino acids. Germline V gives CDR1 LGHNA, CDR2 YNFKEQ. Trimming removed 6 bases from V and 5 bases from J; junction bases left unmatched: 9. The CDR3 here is CASRPGTSGGATETQYF. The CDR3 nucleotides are TGTGCCAGCAGGCCCGGGACTAGCGGGGGGGCGACGGAGACCCAGTACTTC.

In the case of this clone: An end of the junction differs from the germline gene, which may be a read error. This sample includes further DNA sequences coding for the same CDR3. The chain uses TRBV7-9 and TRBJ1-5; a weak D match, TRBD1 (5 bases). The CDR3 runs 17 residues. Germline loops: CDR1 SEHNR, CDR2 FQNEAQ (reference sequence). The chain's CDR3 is CASSLGSGVSGNQPQHF. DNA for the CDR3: TGTGCCAGCAGCCTTGGTTCGGGGGTTTCAGGCAATCAACCCCAGCATTTT.

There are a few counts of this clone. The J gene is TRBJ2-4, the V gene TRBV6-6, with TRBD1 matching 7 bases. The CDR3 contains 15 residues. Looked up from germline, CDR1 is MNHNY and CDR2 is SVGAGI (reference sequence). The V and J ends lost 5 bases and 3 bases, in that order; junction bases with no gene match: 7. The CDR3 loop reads CASSVGGSGKNIQYF. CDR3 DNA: TGTGCCAGCAGTGTAGGGGGCTCGGGCAAAAACATTCAGTACTTC.

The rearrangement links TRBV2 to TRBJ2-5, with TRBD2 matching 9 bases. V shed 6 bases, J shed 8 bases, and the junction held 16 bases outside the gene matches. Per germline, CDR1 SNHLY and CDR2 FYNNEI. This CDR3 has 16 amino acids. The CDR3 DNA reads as TGTGCCAGCAGAGCCCGGACTAGCGATTCCTTTGGCACCCAGTACTTC. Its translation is CASRARTSDSFGTQYF.